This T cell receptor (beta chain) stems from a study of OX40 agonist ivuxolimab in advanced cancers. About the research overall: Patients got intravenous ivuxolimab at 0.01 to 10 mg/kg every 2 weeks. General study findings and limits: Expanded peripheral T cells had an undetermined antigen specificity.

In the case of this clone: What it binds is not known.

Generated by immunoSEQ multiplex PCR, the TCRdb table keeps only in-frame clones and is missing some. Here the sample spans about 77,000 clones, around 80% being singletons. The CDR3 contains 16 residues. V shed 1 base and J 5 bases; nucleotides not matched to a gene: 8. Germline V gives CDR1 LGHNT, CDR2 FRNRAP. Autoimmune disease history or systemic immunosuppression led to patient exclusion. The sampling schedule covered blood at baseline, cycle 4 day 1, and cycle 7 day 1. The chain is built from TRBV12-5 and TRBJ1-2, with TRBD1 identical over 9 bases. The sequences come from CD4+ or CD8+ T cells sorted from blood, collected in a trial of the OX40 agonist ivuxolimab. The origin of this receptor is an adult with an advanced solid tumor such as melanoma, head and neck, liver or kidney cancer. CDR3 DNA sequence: TGTGCTAGTGGTTTGGCCTCCGGGACAGGGATTTATGGCTACACCTTC. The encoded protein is CASGLASGTGIYGYTF.